This entry lists 10 T cell receptor beta chains sequenced from one sample in a study of blood T cell repertoires in COVID-19. The data were produced by immunoSEQ multiplex PCR, yet TCRdb's version contains in-frame clones alone and is incomplete. Among about 60,000 clones listed, 88% were seen once. Sequencing was carried out using peripheral blood. These receptors all stem from a human donor in a cohort sampled during active COVID-19.

This sequence joins TRBV10-1 and TRBJ2-4; D is possibly TRBD1 (6 bases). Trimming stripped 9 bases from V and 0 bases from J, with 27 bases between. This CDR3 region has 19 residues. Germline V CDR1 and CDR2: WNHNN, SYGVQD (reference sequence). CDR3: CARVCRQVTLVLAKNIQYF. In nucleotides, the CDR3 is TGCGCCAGGGTATGTAGACAGGTCACCCTAGTACTAGCCAAAAACATTCAGTACTTC.

This chain joins TRBV6-5 and TRBJ2-2; weak D call: TRBD1 (5 bases). The CDR3 runs to 15 residues. V lost 2 bases and J lost 4, with 11 bases in between. Germline CDR1 and CDR2: MNHEY and SVGAGI. CDR3 nucleotides: TGTGCCAGCAGTTACAGGGGTCAGGGCACCGGGGAGCTGTTTTTT. This gives the protein CASSYRGQGTGELFF.

This clone was detected only a few times. The V gene is TRBV4-2, the J gene TRBJ2-1; 9 bases line up with TRBD2. The CDR3 has 15 amino acids. Germline loops: CDR1 LGHNA, CDR2 YNFKEQ. Trimming cost V 4 bases and J 8 bases; bases outside gene matches: 9. The CDR3 DNA reads as TGTGCCAGCAGCCCCGGGACTAGCATACCCCATGAGCAGTTCTTC. Translated, it gives CASSPGTSIPHEQFF.

The chain couples TRBV27 to TRBJ2-1, with TRBD1 matching 7 bases. CDR3 length: 13 amino acids. V lost 4 bases and J lost 5; bases outside the gene matches: 2. CDR1 MNHEY and CDR2 SMNVEV come from the germline V gene (reference sequence). CDR3 bases: TGTGCCAGCAGTTGGGACAGAAACAATGAGCAGTTCTTC. As protein: CASSWDRNNEQFF.

V and J are TRBV6-5 and TRBJ2-2, with TRBD2 matching over 14 bases. Germline V lookup: CDR1 MNHEY, CDR2 SVGAGI. With V trimmed by 6 bases and J by 7 bases, 4 bases remained unmatched. The CDR3 sequence is 15 residues long. CDR3: CASRGTSGSFGELFF. The CDR3 DNA reads as TGTGCCAGCAGGGGGACTAGCGGGAGTTTCGGGGAGCTGTTTTTT.

A single count supports this clone. This chain uses TRBV28 with TRBJ2-7; possible D gene TRBD1, 6 bases. Germline values: CDR1 MDHEN, CDR2 SYDVKM. This CDR3 is built from 13 residues. Trimming shortened V by 3 bases and J by 5 bases, and 11 bases separated the two germline ends. The CDR3 DNA follows: TGTGCCAGCAGTTTGCCAGGGGATGACGAGCAGTACTTC. Translated: CASSLPGDDEQYF.

This clone has just a few counts. The gene calls are TRBV5-4 and TRBJ1-2; no firm D call. The CDR3 contains 14 residues. Trimming stripped 4 bases from V and 0 bases from J, with 10 bases between. Per the germline V gene, CDR1 is SGHNT and CDR2 is YYREEE (reference sequence). Written as DNA, the CDR3 is TGTGCCAGCAGCGCTAGAAGAGCTAACTATGGCTACACCTTC. This encodes CASSARRANYGYTF.

This chain links TRBV11-2 with TRBJ1-6; D remains unclear. Germline lookup yields CDR1 SGHAT and CDR2 FQNNGV. Trimming shortened V by 5 bases and J by 7 bases, and 12 bases separated the two germline ends. The length of the CDR3 is 14 residues. In DNA form, the CDR3 reads TGTGCCAGCAGCAAGACGGGGAGCAATTCACCCCTCCACTTT. Translation: CASSKTGSNSPLHF.

This chain links TRBV24-1 with TRBJ2-3, with 10 bases fitting TRBD1. V shed 3 bases, J shed 1 base, and the junction held 9 bases outside the gene matches. The CDR3 consists of 18 residues. From germline, CDR1 is KGHDR and CDR2 SFDVKD. CDR3 sequence (DNA): TGTGCCACCAGTGATCGAAGACAGGGGGCGCCCGGCACAGATACGCAGTATTTT. This encodes CATSDRRQGAPGTDTQYF.

The rearrangement uses TRBV11-2 and TRBJ2-7; tentatively, D is TRBD2 (6 bases). The CDR3 loop spans 13 amino acids. Germline V lookup: CDR1 SGHAT, CDR2 FQNNGV. The V and J ends lost 2 bases and 6 bases respectively, with 11 bases between them. CDR3 sequence reads: CASSLRRGGEQYF. The CDR3 DNA follows: TGTGCCAGCAGCTTACGTAGGGGAGGCGAGCAGTACTTC.